These T cell receptor beta chains were read from a single sample in a study of blood T cell repertoires in COVID-19. The data were produced by immunoSEQ multiplex PCR, yet TCRdb's version contains in-frame clones alone and is incomplete. The sample has approximately 40,000 clones; approximately 86% are singletons. The sequencing input was peripheral blood. These receptors were collected from a man between 50 and 59 years old in a cohort sampled during active COVID-19. The CDR3 runs from the conserved cysteine through the conserved F or W. Clone sizes are given selectively: once, few, many, or a class where the clone is expanded.

v_call: TRBV3-1/TRBV3-2
clone_size: -
cdr3_aa: CASSQVSGGSPLHF

v_call: TRBV5-4
clone_size: -
cdr3_aa: CASSPGGVRTQANYGYTF

v_call: TRBV5-4
clone_size: -
cdr3_aa: CASSATTGGIADTQYF

v_call: TRBV4-2
clone_size: -
cdr3_aa: CASSQVLNTGELFF

v_call: TRBV5-1
clone_size: -
cdr3_aa: CATKTGGDNTEAFF

v_call: TRBV11-3
clone_size: -
cdr3_aa: CASSSWGGAYQETQYF

v_call: TRBV19
clone_size: -
cdr3_aa: CASTPLASGGNEQFF

v_call: TRBV7-2
clone_size: -
cdr3_aa: CASSLPRLTYEQFF

v_call: TRBV11-3
clone_size: once
cdr3_aa: CASSLGLENTQYF

v_call: TRBV9
clone_size: -
cdr3_aa: CASSVNLADIYNEQFF

v_call: TRBV23-1
clone_size: -
cdr3_aa: CASRHGTGGDVGSPLHF

v_call: TRBV11-1
clone_size: few
cdr3_aa: CASSTSALEVSYEQYF

v_call: TRBV9
clone_size: -
cdr3_aa: CASSAGQGESDTQYF

v_call: TRBV7-3
clone_size: -
cdr3_aa: CASSPAGGLETQYF

v_call: TRBV9
clone_size: few
cdr3_aa: CASSSLSNQPQHF

v_call: TRBV7-2
clone_size: -
cdr3_aa: CASSSLLAGAQETQYF

v_call: TRBV6-2/TRBV6-3
clone_size: -
cdr3_aa: CASSYTQGYHGYTF

v_call: TRBV28
clone_size: -
cdr3_aa: CASSPDRPLSSYNEQFF

v_call: TRBV28
clone_size: -
cdr3_aa: CASIGSHSNQPQHF

v_call: TRBV5-6
clone_size: -
cdr3_aa: CASSWTGASTDTQYF

v_call: TRBV7-2
clone_size: -
cdr3_aa: CASSLAGQGGKETQYF

v_call: TRBV14
clone_size: -
cdr3_aa: CASSPASGTPTDTQYF

v_call: TRBV19
clone_size: once
cdr3_aa: CASSYYLGQGGDEQFF

v_call: TRBV7-9
clone_size: -
cdr3_aa: CASSLKFGQGLIYNEQFF

v_call: TRBV29-1
clone_size: -
cdr3_aa: CSVEEGRETQYF

v_call: TRBV7-2
clone_size: -
cdr3_aa: CASSPLSAETQYF

v_call: TRBV10-3
clone_size: -
cdr3_aa: CAISGWAQKDSGANVLTF

v_call: TRBV5-1
clone_size: -
cdr3_aa: CASSWTGNSPLHF

v_call: TRBV19
clone_size: -
cdr3_aa: CASSPSGRVLSYNEQFF